These 10 T cell receptor beta chains came from one sample sequenced in a study of OX40 agonist ivuxolimab in advanced cancers. TCRdb's copy holds only in-frame clones and misses some; the assay was immunoSEQ multiplex PCR. The repertoire holds approximately 92,000 clones, with approximately 95% as singletons. Sequenced here: CD4+ or CD8+ T cells sorted from blood, sampled in a trial of the OX40 agonist ivuxolimab. These receptors were taken from an adult with an advanced solid tumor such as melanoma, head and neck, liver or kidney cancer.

This sequence joins TRBV6-5 and TRBJ2-5; 11 nucleotides match TRBD2. The V gene end was trimmed by 1 base and the J gene end by 5 bases; junction bases not matched to a gene: 3. Germline V CDR1 and CDR2: MNHEY, SVGAGI. This CDR3 is built from 15 residues. Here the CDR3 DNA reads TGTGCCAGCAGTTACTTAGCGGGAGGGCCGGAGACCCAGTACTTC. It is translated as CASSYLAGGPETQYF.

This clone has just one count. The chain links TRBV5-1 to TRBJ1-1; unclear D gene. Germline assignment: CDR1 SGHRS and CDR2 YFSETQ. This CDR3 is built from 15 residues. V was shortened by 4 bases and J by 5 bases, with 18 bases between the two germline ends. CDR3 nucleotide sequence: TGCGCCAGCAGCGAGTCAGGAGCAGTTGGGACTGAAGCTTTCTTT. Translation: CASSESGAVGTEAFF. The full variable domain, rest sourced from reference TRBV5-1 and TRBJ1-1, is KAGVTQTPRYLIKTRGQQVTLSCSPISGHRSVSWYQQTPGQGLQFLFEYFSETQRNKGNFPGRFSGRQFSNSRSEMNVSTLELGDSALYLCASSESGAVGTEAFFGQGTRLTVV.

The genes are TRBV19 and TRBJ1-2, with D possibly matching TRBD1 (5 bases). This CDR3 comprises 13 residues. Germline CDR1 LNHDA, CDR2 SQIVND (reference sequence). Trimming cost V 1 base and J 6 bases, with 9 bases left between them. Here the CDR3 reads CASSIAEQDGYTF. The CDR3 bases are TGTGCCAGTAGTATAGCTGAACAGGATGGCTACACCTTC.

V usage is TRBV5-6 and J usage is TRBJ2-7; TRBD1 aligns across 7 bases. The CDR3 has 13 amino acids. CDR1 and CDR2 from the germline V gene are SGHDT and YYEEEE. V dropped 6 bases and J dropped 2; count of bases not matched to a gene: 5. The CDR3 spells CASIRTGTYEQYF. In DNA, the CDR3 is TGTGCCAGCATCAGGACAGGCACCTACGAGCAGTACTTC.

This clone was counted a few times. This chain uses TRBV10-1 with TRBJ2-7, with D maybe TRBD1 (5 bases). The V end was cut by 3 bases, the J end by 0 bases, with 6 bases between. CDR3 length equals 13 residues. Germline lookup yields CDR1 WNHNN and CDR2 SYGVQD (reference sequence). This CDR3 reads CASSEGVSYEQYF. Here the CDR3 DNA reads TGCGCCAGCAGTGAAGGGGTCTCCTACGAGCAGTACTTC.

The chain couples TRBV11-3 to TRBJ2-2; D remains ambiguous. Trimming shortened V by 5 bases and J by 7 bases, and 14 bases separated the two germline ends. The CDR3 has 14 residues. The germline gives CDR1 SGHNT, CDR2 YENEEA. The CDR3 DNA sequence: TGTGCCAGCAGCACATTAGACGGAATCGGGGAGCTGTTTTTT. This translates into CASSTLDGIGELFF.

The chain uses TRBV19 and TRBJ2-7; 7 bases are shared with TRBD1. CDR1 LNHDA and CDR2 SQIVND come from the germline V gene (reference sequence). The V and J ends lost 8 bases and 2 bases, in that order; junction bases with no gene match: 3. This CDR3 is built from 12 residues. The CDR3 DNA reads TGTGCCAGTGTGGGACAGACCTACGAGCAGTACTTC. It encodes CASVGQTYEQYF.

The chain employs TRBV28 and TRBJ2-7, with D maybe TRBD2 (6 bases). The CDR3 extends over 16 amino acids. Germline V gene sequence: CDR1 MDHEN, CDR2 SYDVKM. V lost 3 bases, J lost 6 bases, and 21 bases lay in between. Here the CDR3 reads CASSLLSSGSSFEQYF. The CDR3 bases are TGTGCCAGCAGTTTGTTATCTTCCGGGAGCAGTTTCGAGCAGTACTTC.

This rearrangement joins TRBV6-5 to TRBJ2-1; no clear D. The CDR3 covers 13 residues. Germline CDR1 is MNHEY and CDR2 is SVGAGI. V was clipped by 2 bases and J by 1 base, with 3 bases between them. CDR3 DNA sequence: TGTGCCAGCAGTTACAAGTCCTACAATGAGCAGTTCTTC. Amino acid sequence: CASSYKSYNEQFF.

This chain links TRBV7-6 with TRBJ1-2; perhaps TRBD1 as D (5 bases). CDR1 and CDR2 from the germline V gene are SGHVS and FNYEAQ. The CDR3 sequence is 14 residues long. V lost 5 bases to trimming and J lost 3 bases, with 13 bases between them. DNA for the CDR3: TGTGCCAGCAGCCCCGGGGGGGAAGACTATGGCTACACCTTC. Its protein product is CASSPGGEDYGYTF.